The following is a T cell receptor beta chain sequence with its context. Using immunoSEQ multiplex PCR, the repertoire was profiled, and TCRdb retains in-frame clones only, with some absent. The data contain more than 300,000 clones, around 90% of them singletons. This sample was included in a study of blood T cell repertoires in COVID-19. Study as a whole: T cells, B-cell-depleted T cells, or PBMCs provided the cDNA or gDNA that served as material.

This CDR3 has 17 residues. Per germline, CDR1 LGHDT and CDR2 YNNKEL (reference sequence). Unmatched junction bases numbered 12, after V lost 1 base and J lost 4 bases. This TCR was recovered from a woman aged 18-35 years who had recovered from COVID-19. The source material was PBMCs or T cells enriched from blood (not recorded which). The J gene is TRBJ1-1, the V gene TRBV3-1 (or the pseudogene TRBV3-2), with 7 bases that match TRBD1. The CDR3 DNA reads TGTGCCAGCAGCCAAGTGTCCCTAGGGCAGGGGGGCACTGAAGCTTTCTTT. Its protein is CASSQVSLGQGGTEAFF.